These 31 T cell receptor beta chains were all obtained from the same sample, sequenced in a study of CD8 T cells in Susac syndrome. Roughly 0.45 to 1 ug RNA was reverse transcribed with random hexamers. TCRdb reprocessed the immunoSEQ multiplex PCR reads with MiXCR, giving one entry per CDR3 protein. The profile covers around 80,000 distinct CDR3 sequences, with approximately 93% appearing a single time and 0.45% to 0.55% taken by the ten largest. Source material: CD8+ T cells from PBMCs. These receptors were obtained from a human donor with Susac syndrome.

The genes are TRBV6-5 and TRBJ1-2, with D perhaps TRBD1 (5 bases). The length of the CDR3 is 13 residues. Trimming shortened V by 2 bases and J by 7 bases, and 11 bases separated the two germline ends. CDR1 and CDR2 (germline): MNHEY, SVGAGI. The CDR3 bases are TGTGCCAGCAGTTACAAGGGGACGGCTGGCTACACCTTC. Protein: CASSYKGTAGYTF.

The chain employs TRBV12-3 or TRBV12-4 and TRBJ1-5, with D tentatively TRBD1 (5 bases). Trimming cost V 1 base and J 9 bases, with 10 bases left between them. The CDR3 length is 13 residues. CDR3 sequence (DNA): TGTGCCAGCAGTTTAGGCGGGGCCCGGCCCCAGCATTTT. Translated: CASSLGGARPQHF.

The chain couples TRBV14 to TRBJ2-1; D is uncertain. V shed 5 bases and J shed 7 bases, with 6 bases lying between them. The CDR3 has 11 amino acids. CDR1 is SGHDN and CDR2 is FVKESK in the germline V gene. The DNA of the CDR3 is TGTGCCAGCAGCAACCGAAATGAGCAGTTCTTC. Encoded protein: CASSNRNEQFF.

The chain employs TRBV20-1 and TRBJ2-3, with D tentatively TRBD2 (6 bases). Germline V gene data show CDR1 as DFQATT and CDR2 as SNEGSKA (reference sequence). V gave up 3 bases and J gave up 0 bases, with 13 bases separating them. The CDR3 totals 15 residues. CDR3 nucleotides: TGCAGTGCTAGCGGGAGTTCTACTAGCACAGATACGCAGTATTTT. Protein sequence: CSASGSSTSTDTQYF.

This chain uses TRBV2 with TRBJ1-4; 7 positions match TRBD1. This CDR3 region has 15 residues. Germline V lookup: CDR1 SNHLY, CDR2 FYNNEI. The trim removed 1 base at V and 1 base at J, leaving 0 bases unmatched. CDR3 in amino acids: CASSEGQGTNEKLFF. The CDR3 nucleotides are TGTGCCAGCAGTGAAGGACAGGGAACTAATGAAAAACTGTTTTTT.

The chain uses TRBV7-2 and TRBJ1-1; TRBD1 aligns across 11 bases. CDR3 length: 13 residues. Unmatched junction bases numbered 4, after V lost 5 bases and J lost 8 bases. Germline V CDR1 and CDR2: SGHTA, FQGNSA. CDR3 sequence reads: CASSPDRGLEAFF. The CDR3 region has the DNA TGTGCCAGCAGCCCGGACAGGGGGCTGGAAGCTTTCTTT.

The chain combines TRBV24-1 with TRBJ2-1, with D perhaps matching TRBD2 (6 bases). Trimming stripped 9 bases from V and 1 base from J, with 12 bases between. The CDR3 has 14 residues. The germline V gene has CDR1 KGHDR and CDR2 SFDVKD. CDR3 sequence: CATQPGGSYNEQFF. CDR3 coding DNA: TGTGCCACCCAACCCGGGGGATCCTACAATGAGCAGTTCTTC.

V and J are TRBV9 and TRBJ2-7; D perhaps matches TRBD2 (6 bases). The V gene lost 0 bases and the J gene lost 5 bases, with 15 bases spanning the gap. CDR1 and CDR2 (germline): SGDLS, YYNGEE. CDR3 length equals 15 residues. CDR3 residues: CASSVATGVRDEQYF. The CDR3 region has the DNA TGTGCCAGCAGCGTAGCTACGGGGGTCCGAGACGAGCAGTACTTC.

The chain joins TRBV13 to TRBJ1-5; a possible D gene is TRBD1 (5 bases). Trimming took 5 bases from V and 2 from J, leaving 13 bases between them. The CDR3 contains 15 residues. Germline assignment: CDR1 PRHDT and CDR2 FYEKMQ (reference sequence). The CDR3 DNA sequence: TGTGCCAGCAGCCCGGGGCCAGAGCGCAATCAGCCCCAGCATTTT. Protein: CASSPGPERNQPQHF.

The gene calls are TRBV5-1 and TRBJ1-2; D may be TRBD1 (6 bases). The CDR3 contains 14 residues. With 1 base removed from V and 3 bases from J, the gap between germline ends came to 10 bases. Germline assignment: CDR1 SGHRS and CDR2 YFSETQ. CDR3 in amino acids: CASSLSGADYGYTF. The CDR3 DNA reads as TGCGCCAGCAGCTTGTCGGGGGCGGACTATGGCTACACCTTC.

CDR3 bases: TGTGCCAGCAGCCTCCCGGCCACAGGGTCCCCCTACGAGCAGTACTTC. Its translation is CASSLPATGSPYEQYF. The rearrangement links TRBV4-2 to TRBJ2-7, with D maybe TRBD1 (6 bases). The CDR3 sequence is 16 residues long. Trimming removed 4 bases from V and 2 bases from J, with 18 bases in between. Germline assignment: CDR1 LGHNA and CDR2 YNFKEQ.

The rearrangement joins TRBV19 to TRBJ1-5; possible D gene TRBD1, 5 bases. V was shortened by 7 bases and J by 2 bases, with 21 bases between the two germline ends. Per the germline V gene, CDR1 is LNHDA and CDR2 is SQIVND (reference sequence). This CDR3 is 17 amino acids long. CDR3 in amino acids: CASNPLHGTEGNQPQHF. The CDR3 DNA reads TGTGCCAGTAACCCACTCCACGGGACCGAGGGCAATCAGCCCCAGCATTTT.

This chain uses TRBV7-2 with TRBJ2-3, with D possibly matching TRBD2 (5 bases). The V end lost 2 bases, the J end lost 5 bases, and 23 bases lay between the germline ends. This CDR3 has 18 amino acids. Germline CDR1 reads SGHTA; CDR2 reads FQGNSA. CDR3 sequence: CASSLLVLATREKDTQYF. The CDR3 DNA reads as TGTGCCAGCAGCTTATTAGTCCTAGCTACACGAGAAAAAGATACGCAGTATTTT.

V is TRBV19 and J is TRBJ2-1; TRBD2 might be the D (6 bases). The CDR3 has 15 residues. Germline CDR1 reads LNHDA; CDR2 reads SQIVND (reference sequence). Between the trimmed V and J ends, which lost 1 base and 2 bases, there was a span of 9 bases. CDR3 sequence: CASSIAGSTYNEQFF. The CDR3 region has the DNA TGTGCCAGTAGTATAGCCGGGAGTACCTACAATGAGCAGTTCTTC.

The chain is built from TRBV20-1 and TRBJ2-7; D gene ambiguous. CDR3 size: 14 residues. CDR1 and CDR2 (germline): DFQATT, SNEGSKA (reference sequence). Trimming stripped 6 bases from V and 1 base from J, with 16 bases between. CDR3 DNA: TGCAGTGCCCCCCTATTGGACGGTTCCTACGAGCAGTACTTC. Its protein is CSAPLLDGSYEQYF.

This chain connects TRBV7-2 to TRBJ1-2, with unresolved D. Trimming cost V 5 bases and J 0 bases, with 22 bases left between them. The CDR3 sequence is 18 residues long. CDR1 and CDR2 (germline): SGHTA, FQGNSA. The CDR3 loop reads CASSPRATRGSTNYGYTF. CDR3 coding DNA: TGTGCCAGCAGCCCGAGGGCTACCCGGGGATCGACTAACTATGGCTACACCTTC.

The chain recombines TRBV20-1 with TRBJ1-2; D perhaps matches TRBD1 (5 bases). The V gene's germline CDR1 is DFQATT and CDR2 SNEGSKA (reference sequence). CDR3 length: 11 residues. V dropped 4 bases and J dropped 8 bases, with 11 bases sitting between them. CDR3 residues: CSAMWGGGYTF. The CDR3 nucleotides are TGCAGTGCTATGTGGGGGGGAGGCTACACCTTC.

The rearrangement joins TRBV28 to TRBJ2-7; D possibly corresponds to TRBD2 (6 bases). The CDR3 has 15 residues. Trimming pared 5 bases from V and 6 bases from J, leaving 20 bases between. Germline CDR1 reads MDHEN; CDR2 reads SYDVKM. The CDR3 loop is CASSPLRDSLAEQYF. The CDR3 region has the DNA TGTGCCAGCAGTCCATTACGGGACTCGTTGGCCGAGCAGTACTTC.

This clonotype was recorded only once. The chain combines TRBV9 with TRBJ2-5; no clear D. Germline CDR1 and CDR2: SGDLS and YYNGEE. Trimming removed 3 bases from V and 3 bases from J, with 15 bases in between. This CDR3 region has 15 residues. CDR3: CASSAPTGLKETQYF. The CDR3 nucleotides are TGTGCCAGCAGCGCCCCGACTGGATTAAAAGAGACCCAGTACTTC.

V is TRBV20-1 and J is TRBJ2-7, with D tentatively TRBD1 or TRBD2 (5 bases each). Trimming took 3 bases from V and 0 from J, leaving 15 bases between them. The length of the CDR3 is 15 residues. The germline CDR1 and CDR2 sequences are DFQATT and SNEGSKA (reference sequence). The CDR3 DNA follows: TGCAGTGCTAGTATACCGGGGCCACTCTCCTACGAGCAGTACTTC. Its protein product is CSASIPGPLSYEQYF.

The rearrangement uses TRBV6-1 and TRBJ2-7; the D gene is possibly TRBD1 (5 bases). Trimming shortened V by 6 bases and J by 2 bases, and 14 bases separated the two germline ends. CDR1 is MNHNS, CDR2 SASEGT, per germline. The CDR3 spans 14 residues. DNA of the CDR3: TGTGCCAGCAGCATCTTACAGGACACCTACGAGCAGTACTTC. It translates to CASSILQDTYEQYF.

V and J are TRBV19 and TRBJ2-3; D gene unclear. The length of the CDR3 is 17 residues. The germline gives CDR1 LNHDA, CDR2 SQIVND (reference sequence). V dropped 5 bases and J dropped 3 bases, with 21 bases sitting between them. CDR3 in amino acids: CASSADKGGWVTDTQYF. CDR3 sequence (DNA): TGTGCCAGTAGTGCCGACAAGGGTGGGTGGGTGACAGATACGCAGTATTTT. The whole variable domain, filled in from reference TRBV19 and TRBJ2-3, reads DGGITQSPKYLFRKEGQNVTLSCEQNLNHDAMYWYRQDPGQGLRLIYYSQIVNDFQKGDIAEGYSVSREKKESFPLTVTSAQKNPTAFYLCASSADKGGWVTDTQYFGPGTRLTVL.

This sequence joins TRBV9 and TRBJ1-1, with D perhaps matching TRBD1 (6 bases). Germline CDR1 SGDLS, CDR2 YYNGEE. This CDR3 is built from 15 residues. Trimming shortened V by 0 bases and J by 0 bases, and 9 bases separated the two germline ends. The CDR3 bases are TGTGCCAGCAGCGTAGGACAGGTAATGAACACTGAAGCTTTCTTT. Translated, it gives CASSVGQVMNTEAFF.

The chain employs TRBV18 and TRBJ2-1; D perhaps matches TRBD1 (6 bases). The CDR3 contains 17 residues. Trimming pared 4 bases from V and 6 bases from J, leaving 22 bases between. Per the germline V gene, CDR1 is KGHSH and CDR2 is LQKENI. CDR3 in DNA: TGTGCCAGCTCACTGATGGACAGCAACTCTTTGGGCAATGAGCAGTTCTTC. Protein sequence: CASSLMDSNSLGNEQFF.

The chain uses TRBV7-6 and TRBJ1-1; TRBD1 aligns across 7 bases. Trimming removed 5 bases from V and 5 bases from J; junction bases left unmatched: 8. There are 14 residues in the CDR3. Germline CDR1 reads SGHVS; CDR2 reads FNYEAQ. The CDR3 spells CASSVGGGLTEAFF. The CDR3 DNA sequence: TGTGCCAGCAGCGTAGGAGGGGGCTTGACTGAAGCTTTCTTT.

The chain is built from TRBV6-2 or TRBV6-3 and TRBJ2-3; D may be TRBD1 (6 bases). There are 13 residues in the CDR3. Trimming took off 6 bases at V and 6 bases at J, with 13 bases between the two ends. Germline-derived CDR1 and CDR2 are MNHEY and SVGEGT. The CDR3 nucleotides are TGTGCCAGCAGCAGCGTGGGGGCTGATACGCAGTATTTT. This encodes CASSSVGADTQYF.

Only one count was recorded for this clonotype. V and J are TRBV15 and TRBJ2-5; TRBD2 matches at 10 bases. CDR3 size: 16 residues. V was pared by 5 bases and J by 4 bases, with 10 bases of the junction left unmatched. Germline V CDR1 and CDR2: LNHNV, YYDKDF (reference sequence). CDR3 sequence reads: CATSPAPLAGRETQYF. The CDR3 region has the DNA TGTGCCACCAGCCCTGCCCCACTAGCGGGGAGAGAGACCCAGTACTTC.

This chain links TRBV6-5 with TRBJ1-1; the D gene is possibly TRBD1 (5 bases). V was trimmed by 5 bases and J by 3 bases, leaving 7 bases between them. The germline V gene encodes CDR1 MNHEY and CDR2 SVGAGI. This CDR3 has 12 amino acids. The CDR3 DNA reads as TGTGCCAGCAGTCGGGGGTACACTGAAGCTTTCTTT. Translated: CASSRGYTEAFF.

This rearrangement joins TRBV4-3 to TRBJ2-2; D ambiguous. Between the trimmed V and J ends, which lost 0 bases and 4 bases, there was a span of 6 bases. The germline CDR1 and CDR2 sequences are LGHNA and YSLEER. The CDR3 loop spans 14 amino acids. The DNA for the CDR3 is TGCGCCAGCAGCCAAGATTATGGCACCGGGGAGCTGTTTTTT. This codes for CASSQDYGTGELFF.

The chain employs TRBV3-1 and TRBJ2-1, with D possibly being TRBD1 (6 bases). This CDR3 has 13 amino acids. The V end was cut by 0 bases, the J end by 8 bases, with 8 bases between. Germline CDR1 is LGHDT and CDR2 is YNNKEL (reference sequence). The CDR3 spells CASSQEEGDEQFF. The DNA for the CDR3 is TGTGCCAGCAGCCAAGAAGAGGGGGATGAGCAGTTCTTC.

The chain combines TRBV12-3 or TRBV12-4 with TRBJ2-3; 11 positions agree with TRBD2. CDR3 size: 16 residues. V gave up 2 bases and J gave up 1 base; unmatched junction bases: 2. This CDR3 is CASSLLAGGGTDTQYF. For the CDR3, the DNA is TGTGCCAGCAGTTTACTAGCGGGAGGTGGCACAGATACGCAGTATTTT.